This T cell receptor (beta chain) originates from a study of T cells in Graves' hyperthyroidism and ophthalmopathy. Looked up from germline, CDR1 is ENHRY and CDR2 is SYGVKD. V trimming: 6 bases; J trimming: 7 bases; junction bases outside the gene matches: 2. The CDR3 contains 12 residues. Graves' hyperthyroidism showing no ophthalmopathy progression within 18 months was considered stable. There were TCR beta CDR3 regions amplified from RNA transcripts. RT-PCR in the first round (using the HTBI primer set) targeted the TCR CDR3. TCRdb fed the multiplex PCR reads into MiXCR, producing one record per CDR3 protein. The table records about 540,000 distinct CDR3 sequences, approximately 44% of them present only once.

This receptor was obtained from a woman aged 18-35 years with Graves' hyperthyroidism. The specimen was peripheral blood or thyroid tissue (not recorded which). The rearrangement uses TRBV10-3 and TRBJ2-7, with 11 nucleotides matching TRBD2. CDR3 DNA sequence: TGTGCCATCAGGACTAGCGGGAATGAGCAGTACTTC. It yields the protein CAIRTSGNEQYF.